One and the same sample provided the 2 T cell receptor beta chains below, sequenced in a study of control samples from healthy donors and cancer patients (dated by TCRdb to the early 2020s). The library was made by the immunoSEQ multiplex PCR assay. TCRdb re-hosts the immuneACCESS table, in-frame sequences only. Its copies lack some clones; in the studies checked, an unresolved V gene accounts for under half of them, and the cause for the rest is not known. The sample's own table lists 150,000 to 200,000 clones. The ten largest clones capture roughly 2% of the sample. The sample taken for sequencing was blood. The receptors come from a woman in her twenties or thirties in good health.

The chain couples TRBV7-2 to TRBJ2-1, with a possible D match to TRBD1 (6 bases). Germline V gene sequence: CDR1 SGHTA, CDR2 FQGNSA. This CDR3 spans 15 amino acids. V gave up 3 bases and J gave up 4 bases, with 13 bases separating them. DNA for the CDR3: TGTGCCAGCAGCTTCCCCCAGACAGGATACAATGAGCAGTTCTTC. Translation: CASSFPQTGYNEQFF.

V gene TRBV30 combines with J gene TRBJ2-7, with unresolved D. Germline V CDR1 and CDR2: GTSNPN, SVGIG (reference sequence). The CDR3 extends over 13 amino acids. V was clipped by 0 bases and J by 2 bases, with 8 bases between them. CDR3 in DNA: TGTGCCTGGAGTGTGGGTGGTCCCTACGAGCAGTACTTC. This sequence encodes CAWSVGGPYEQYF.